This T cell receptor (beta chain) was documented in a study of blood T cell repertoires in COVID-19. About the research overall: PBMCs, B-cell-depleted T cells, or T cells were the source of the cDNA or gDNA that made up the material.

This CDR3 has 14 residues. Germline values: CDR1 SGHKS, CDR2 YYEKEE (reference sequence). Trimming removed 3 bases from V and 6 bases from J, with 15 bases in between. Authors' methods: Amplification of reference gene primers was used by the study to estimate nucleated cell counts. Assay: immunoSEQ multiplex PCR; the TCRdb copy retains only in-frame clones and omits some. V and J calls and clone size are copied from that table; D and trimming were computed from the DNA. The sample lists approximately 100,000 clones, 85% seen once, with more than 30% in the top ten. The material sequenced was peripheral blood. The receptor was derived from a man at least 80 years old with acute or convalescent COVID-19. The rearrangement links TRBV5-5 to TRBJ1-2, with TRBD1 as a possible D gene (6 bases). The DNA for the CDR3 is TGTGCCAGCAGCTACCCAACGGGGACAAATGGCTACACCTTC. Translation: CASSYPTGTNGYTF.